Listed below are T cell receptor beta chains from one sample, sequenced in a study of glioma-infiltrating T cells. TCRdb redid the calling of the multiplex PCR reads with MiXCR, one entry per CDR3 protein. The table has 150,000 to 200,000 distinct CDR3 sequences, approximately 30% seen once. Sequenced material: glioma tissue, nonneoplastic brain tissue, or PBMCs (not recorded which). These receptors all come from a human donor with low-grade glioma or glioblastoma, undergoing nonglioma brain surgery, or in good health (not recorded which). CDR3s include the opening cysteine and the closing phenylalanine or tryptophan. D genes are given only for firm matches. Part of the rows lack a size; the others show once, few, many or a class for expanded clones.

TRBJ1-1	many	TRBD1	TRBV7-2	CASSFPTGSKDTEAFF	TGTGCCAGCAGCTTTCCGACAGGGAGCAAGGACACTGAAGCTTTCTTT
TRBJ1-1	many	.	TRBV10-3	CAISGSPNTEAFF	TGTGCCATCAGTGGCAGCCCGAACACTGAAGCTTTCTTT
TRBJ2-3	.	TRBD1	TRBV7-3	CASSSGQGKDTQYF	TGTGCCAGCAGCTCGGGACAGGGCAAAGATACGCAGTATTTT
TRBJ2-5	.	.	TRBV7-3	CASRLSGTLGETQYF	TGTGCCAGCAGATTAAGTGGGACCCTAGGGGAGACCCAGTACTTC
TRBJ2-5	many	.	TRBV7-9	CASSDGRVQETQYF	TGTGCCAGCAGCGACGGACGGGTACAAGAGACCCAGTACTTC
TRBJ2-7	.	TRBD2	TRBV27	CASSLIKAGGSNEQYF	TGTGCCAGCAGTTTGATTAAGGCCGGCGGGAGCAACGAGCAGTACTTC
TRBJ1-5	many	.	TRBV29-1	CSVEIAGNQPQHF	TGCAGCGTTGAGATAGCGGGCAATCAGCCCCAGCATTTT
TRBJ2-1	.	.	TRBV19	CASSPLTGTKVNGQFF	TGTGCCAGTAGTCCGCTGACAGGAACCAAGGTCAATGGGCAGTTCTTC
TRBJ2-7	many	.	TRBV20-1	CRADGPHEQYF	TGCAGGGCCGATGGCCCCCACGAGCAGTACTTC
TRBJ1-4	many	.	TRBV7-2	CASSLAGVSEKLFF	TGTGCCAGCAGCTTGGCAGGGGTCTCTGAAAAACTGTTTTTT
TRBJ2-3	many	.	TRBV12-3/TRBV12-4	CASSWGTYTDTQYF	TGTGCCAGCAGTTGGGGCACCTACACAGATACGCAGTATTTT
TRBJ2-5	many	TRBD2	TRBV6-6	CASSYAAGGPETQYF	TGTGCCAGCAGTTACGCGGCGGGAGGGCCAGAGACCCAGTACTTC
TRBJ2-7	many	.	TRBV4-1	CASSQDTQAYEQYF	TGCGCCAGCAGCCAAGACACTCAAGCCTACGAGCAGTACTTC
TRBJ2-2	.	TRBD2	TRBV7-2	CASSQEGLAGGVTGELFF	TGTGCCAGCAGCCAAGAGGGACTAGCGGGAGGGGTCACCGGGGAGCTGTTTTTT
TRBJ2-1	.	TRBD2	TRBV19	CASTGGASGYNEQFF	TGTGCCAGTACCGGGGGAGCTAGCGGCTACAATGAGCAGTTCTTC
TRBJ2-1	many	.	TRBV3-1	CTSSQDVVPSNEQFF	TGTACCAGCAGCCAAGATGTCGTCCCTTCCAATGAGCAGTTCTTC
TRBJ2-5	many	.	TRBV7-8	CASSMGFAGAGETQYF	TGTGCCAGCAGCATGGGGTTTGCGGGGGCCGGCGAGACCCAGTACTTC
TRBJ2-7	many	TRBD2	TRBV2	CASRTGTSGLEQYF	TGTGCCAGCAGGACCGGGACTAGCGGTTTGGAGCAGTACTTC
TRBJ2-7	many	.	TRBV6-2/TRBV6-3	CASGISYEQYF	TGTGCCAGCGGGATATCCTACGAGCAGTACTTC
TRBJ1-2	many	.	TRBV20-1	CSARVLVFGYTF	TGCAGTGCTAGAGTTTTAGTATTTGGCTACACCTTC
TRBJ2-5	.	TRBD2	TRBV28	CASNLFGLAGSQETQYF	TGTGCCAGCAACCTTTTCGGACTAGCGGGATCCCAAGAGACCCAGTACTTC
TRBJ2-2	.	TRBD1	TRBV7-6	CASSSRQGRTGELFF	TGTGCCAGCAGCTCCCGACAGGGGCGAACCGGGGAGCTGTTTTTT
TRBJ1-2	many	TRBD1	TRBV27	CASSPTGGSYGYTF	TGTGCCAGCAGCCCGACAGGGGGGAGCTATGGCTACACCTTC
TRBJ2-1	many	TRBD2	TRBV7-2	CASSKTLAAAYNEQFF	TGTGCCAGCAGCAAAACCCTAGCGGCCGCCTACAATGAGCAGTTCTTC